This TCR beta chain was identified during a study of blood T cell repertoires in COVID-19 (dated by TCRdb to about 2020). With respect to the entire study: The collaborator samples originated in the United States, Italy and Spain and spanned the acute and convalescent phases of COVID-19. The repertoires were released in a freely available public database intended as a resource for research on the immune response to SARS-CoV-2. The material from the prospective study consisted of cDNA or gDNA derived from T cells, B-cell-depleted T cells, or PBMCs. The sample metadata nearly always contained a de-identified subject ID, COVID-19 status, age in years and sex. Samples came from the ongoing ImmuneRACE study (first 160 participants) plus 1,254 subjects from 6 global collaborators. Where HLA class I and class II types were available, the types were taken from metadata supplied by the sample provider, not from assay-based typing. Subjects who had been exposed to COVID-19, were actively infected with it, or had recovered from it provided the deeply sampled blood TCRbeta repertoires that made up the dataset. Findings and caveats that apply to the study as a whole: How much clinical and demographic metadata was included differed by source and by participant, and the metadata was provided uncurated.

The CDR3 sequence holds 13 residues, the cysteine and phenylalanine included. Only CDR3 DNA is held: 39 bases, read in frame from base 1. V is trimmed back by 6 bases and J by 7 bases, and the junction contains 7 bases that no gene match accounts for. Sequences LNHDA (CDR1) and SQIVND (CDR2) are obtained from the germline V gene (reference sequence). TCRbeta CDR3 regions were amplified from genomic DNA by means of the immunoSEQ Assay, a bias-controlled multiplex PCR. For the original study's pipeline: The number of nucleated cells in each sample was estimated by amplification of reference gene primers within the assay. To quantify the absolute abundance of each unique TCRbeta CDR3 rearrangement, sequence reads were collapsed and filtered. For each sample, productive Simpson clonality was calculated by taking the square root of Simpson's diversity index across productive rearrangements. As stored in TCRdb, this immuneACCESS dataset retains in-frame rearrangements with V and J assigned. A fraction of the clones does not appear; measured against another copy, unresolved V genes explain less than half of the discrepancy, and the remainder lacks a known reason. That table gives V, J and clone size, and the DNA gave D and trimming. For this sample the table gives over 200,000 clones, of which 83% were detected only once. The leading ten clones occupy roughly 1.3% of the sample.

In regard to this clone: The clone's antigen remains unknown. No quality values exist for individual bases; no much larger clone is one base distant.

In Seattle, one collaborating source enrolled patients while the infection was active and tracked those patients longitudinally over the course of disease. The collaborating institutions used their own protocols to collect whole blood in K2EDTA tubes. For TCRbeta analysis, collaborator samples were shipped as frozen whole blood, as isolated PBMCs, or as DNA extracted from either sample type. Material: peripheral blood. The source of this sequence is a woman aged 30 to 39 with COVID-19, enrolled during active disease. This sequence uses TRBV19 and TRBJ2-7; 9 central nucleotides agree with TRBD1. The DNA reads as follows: TGTGCCAGTAGCCCAGACAGGGGGATTGAGCAGTACTTC. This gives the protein CASSPDRGIEQYF.